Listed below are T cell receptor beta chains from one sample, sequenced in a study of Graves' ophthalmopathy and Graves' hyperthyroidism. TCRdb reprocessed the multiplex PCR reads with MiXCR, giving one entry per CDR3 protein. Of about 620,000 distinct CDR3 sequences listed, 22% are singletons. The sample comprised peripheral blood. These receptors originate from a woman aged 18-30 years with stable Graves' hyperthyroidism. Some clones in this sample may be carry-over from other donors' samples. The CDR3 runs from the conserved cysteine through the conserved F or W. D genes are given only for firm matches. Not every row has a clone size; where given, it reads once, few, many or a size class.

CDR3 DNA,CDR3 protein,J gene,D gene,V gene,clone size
TGCGCCAGCAGCCACCGAACGGCCCCAGGGGGCGCAAACACCGGGGAGCTGTTTTTT,CASSHRTAPGGANTGELFF,TRBJ2-2,TRBD1,TRBV4-1,.
TGCAGCGTCCAAAAGGGTTACAATCAGCCCCAGCATTTT,CSVQKGYNQPQHF,TRBJ1-5,.,TRBV29-1,.
TGTGCCAGCAGCCTACGGACTCCCACGGGCACTGAAGCTTTCTTT,CASSLRTPTGTEAFF,TRBJ1-1,.,TRBV7-9,.
TGTGCCAGCAGACTAGCGGGCGGGAGCTACTACAATGAGCAGTTCTTC,CASRLAGGSYYNEQFF,TRBJ2-1,TRBD2,TRBV28,.
TGTGCCAGCAGTGAGTGGAACCAAGAGACCCAGTACTTC,CASSEWNQETQYF,TRBJ2-5,.,TRBV2,many
TGTGCCAGCAACAGGGTCTTGGGGGGCTACACCTTC,CASNRVLGGYTF,TRBJ1-2,.,TRBV12-3/TRBV12-4,.
TGTGCCAGCAGTTACTCGAGACCTCAGGGCTCGGGGGCCTACGAGCAGTACTTC,CASSYSRPQGSGAYEQYF,TRBJ2-7,.,TRBV6-2/TRBV6-3,many
TGTGCCTGGAGAGACTGGAGGGGTCCACTAGATGGCTACACCTTC,CAWRDWRGPLDGYTF,TRBJ1-2,.,TRBV30,many
TGTGCCAGCAGCCGCCGGGACAGACCTCAAGAGACCCAGTACTTC,CASSRRDRPQETQYF,TRBJ2-5,TRBD1,TRBV11-2,.
TGTGCCAGCTCACCCTTGAGCGGGCCGGGCACTGAAGCTTTCTTT,CASSPLSGPGTEAFF,TRBJ1-1,.,TRBV18,.
TGTGCCAGCAGTCCTCGGGGGATCAATTCACCCCTCCACTTT,CASSPRGINSPLHF,TRBJ1-6,.,TRBV12-3/TRBV12-4,many
TGTGCCAGTGGGGACGACTTCTATGGCTACACCTTC,CASGDDFYGYTF,TRBJ1-2,.,TRBV19,.
TGTGCCAGCAGCGCCTTTGCTGGACAGGGTCAAACCGGGGAGCTGTTTTTT,CASSAFAGQGQTGELFF,TRBJ2-2,TRBD1,TRBV11-1,many
TGTGCCAGCAGCGGATCCGGGACCTCGAACACCGGGGAGCTGTTTTTT,CASSGSGTSNTGELFF,TRBJ2-2,.,TRBV9,many
TGTGCCAGCAGCTTAGAGCTGCCGCTTCCCTACGAGCAGTACTTC,CASSLELPLPYEQYF,TRBJ2-7,.,TRBV11-2,many
TGCAGTGCTTCCAGACGGCCGAGCTCCTACGAGCAGTACTTC,CSASRRPSSYEQYF,TRBJ2-7,.,TRBV20-1,few
TGTGCCAGCAGCGTCGACGGGGGGGCCCTTAACTATGGCTACACCTTC,CASSVDGGALNYGYTF,TRBJ1-2,.,TRBV2,.
TGTGCCAGCAGTGTGATGAACACTGAAGCTTTCTTT,CASSVMNTEAFF,TRBJ1-1,.,TRBV6-1,many
TGTGCCAGCACCCGGACTAGCGGGAGTATCGAGCAGTACTTC,CASTRTSGSIEQYF,TRBJ2-7,TRBD2,TRBV11-2,.
TGTGCCAGCAGTTTATATGGTCAGGGGTATCAGCCCCAGCATTTT,CASSLYGQGYQPQHF,TRBJ1-5,.,TRBV28,many
TGTGCCAGCAGTGGGACTAGCGGGTACCAAGAGACCCAGTACTTC,CASSGTSGYQETQYF,TRBJ2-5,TRBD2,TRBV2,few
TGTGCCAGCAGTCATTCGAGGGGGCGGGAGTCCTACGAGCAGTACTTC,CASSHSRGRESYEQYF,TRBJ2-7,.,TRBV28,many
TGTGCCAGCAGTGAAGAGGGGCGACTTCACCAGCCCCAGCATTTT,CASSEEGRLHQPQHF,TRBJ1-5,.,TRBV2,many
TGCGCCAGCAGCCAAGACGTTGGGGATAGCGGGGATGGCTACACCTTC,CASSQDVGDSGDGYTF,TRBJ1-2,.,TRBV4-3,.
TGTGCCTGGAGTGCCCCTCTGCAACGGGACTGGGTGACCTACGAGCAGTACTTC,CAWSAPLQRDWVTYEQYF,TRBJ2-7,.,TRBV30,.
TGTGCCAGCTCACCAGGGCGCATCCTCTATGGCTACACCTTC,CASSPGRILYGYTF,TRBJ1-2,.,TRBV18,many
TGCAGTGCTAGAGATATGAGGGGCGCTCGAAGCGAGCAGTACTTC,CSARDMRGARSEQYF,TRBJ2-7,.,TRBV20-1,.
TGTGCCAGCAGGCGAAGGCAGGCGTACCAAGAGACCCAGTACTTC,CASRRRQAYQETQYF,TRBJ2-5,.,TRBV27,.
TGTGCCAGCAGTGCGACAGCCCAATATGGCTACACCTTC,CASSATAQYGYTF,TRBJ1-2,.,TRBV27,.
TGTGCTAGTGGTTCCAGTAGTCAGCCCCAGCATTTT,CASGSSSQPQHF,TRBJ1-5,.,TRBV12-5,many
TGTGCCAGCAGCCCCGACCTCCTCTATGGCTACACCTTC,CASSPDLLYGYTF,TRBJ1-2,.,TRBV6-1,many
TGTGCCAGCAGTCCAAGGACAACCGGGGAGCTGTTTTTT,CASSPRTTGELFF,TRBJ2-2,.,TRBV6-1,many
TGCGCCAGCAGCCCTCGGGAAGGATCAAGCCCCTACGAGCAGTACTTC,CASSPREGSSPYEQYF,TRBJ2-7,.,TRBV5-1,many
TGCGCCAGCAGCTTGGGACAAGGGAGCTCGAAGGCTTTCTTT,CASSLGQGSSKAFF,TRBJ1-1,.,TRBV5-1,few
TGTGCCAGCAGTGAAACAGTTGGCTACACCTTC,CASSETVGYTF,TRBJ1-2,.,TRBV6-1,.
TGTGCCACCATGGAGGGGGGCAGCTACGAGCAGTACTTC,CATMEGGSYEQYF,TRBJ2-7,.,TRBV15,many
TGTGCCAGCATGGTAGGACAGAGGTCTTCACCCCTCCACTTT,CASMVGQRSSPLHF,TRBJ1-6,.,TRBV28,few